These 21 T cell receptor beta chains were all obtained from the same sample, sequenced in a study of identical twins. From the 5' RACE reads, TCRdb called clonotypes with MiXCR, one entry per CDR3 protein. The table shows some 760,000 distinct CDR3 sequences, with 15% to 20% occurring only once. These data were also reused for a study on T cells expressing NK-cell markers.

The sample comprised PBMCs. These receptors were taken from a young woman in good health.

This sequence joins TRBV7-9 and TRBJ1-1, with a weak D call TRBD1 (6 bases). V was trimmed by 2 bases and J by 4 bases, leaving 11 bases between them. Germline CDR1 is SEHNR and CDR2 is FQNEAQ (reference sequence). This CDR3 region has 14 residues. As DNA, the CDR3 is TGTGCCAGCAGCTTAAATACAGGGAGCACTGAAGCTTTCTTT. This translates into CASSLNTGSTEAFF.

This clonotype was seen more than once but under ten times. This rearrangement joins TRBV20-1 to TRBJ2-7; the D gene is possibly TRBD2 (6 bases). The V end lost 6 bases, the J end lost 0 bases, and 9 bases lay between the germline ends. The V gene's germline CDR1 is DFQATT and CDR2 SNEGSKA (reference sequence). CDR3 length equals 12 residues. The CDR3 protein is CSARRGSYEQYF. CDR3 bases: TGCAGTGCGCGGCGGGGCTCCTACGAGCAGTACTTC.

The chain links TRBV20-1 to TRBJ2-7, with D possibly matching TRBD2 (6 bases). Trimming left V 1 base short and J 0 bases short, with 16 bases between. Germline V gives CDR1 DFQATT, CDR2 SNEGSKA (reference sequence). CDR3 size: 16 residues. The CDR3 region has the DNA TGCAGTGCTAGAGGGGCGGGGTCCTTTAGCTCCTACGAGCAGTACTTC. Encoded protein: CSARGAGSFSSYEQYF.

The chain links TRBV6-1 to TRBJ2-1; 13 bases map to TRBD2. The germline CDR1 and CDR2 sequences are MNHNS and SASEGT. The length of the CDR3 is 14 residues. V lost 8 bases and J lost 8; bases outside the gene matches: 6. The CDR3 is CASRTSGGKDEQFF. The CDR3 nucleotides are TGTGCCAGCCGGACTAGCGGGGGCAAGGATGAGCAGTTCTTC.

This clonotype was observed at least ten times. Sequence at one end of the junction differs from germline and may be a read error. This rearrangement joins TRBV29-1 to TRBJ2-2; D ambiguous. This CDR3 has 12 residues. Germline CDR1 is SQVTM and CDR2 is ANQGSEA. The DNA of the CDR3 is TGCAGCGTGGAAGTCCCAGGCGGGGAGCTGTTTTTT. This gives the protein CSVEVPGGELFF.

This rearrangement joins TRBV20-1 to TRBJ2-5; 10 bases match TRBD1. With 5 bases clipped from V and 8 bases from J, the junction kept 5 bases outside the gene matches. CDR1 DFQATT and CDR2 SNEGSKA come from the germline V gene (reference sequence). CDR3 size: 12 residues. The CDR3 is CSAGGTGDTQYF. The CDR3 region has the DNA TGCAGTGCTGGGGGGACAGGGGATACCCAGTACTTC.

The chain couples TRBV7-9 to TRBJ1-6, with 7 bases aligning to TRBD1. Germline CDR1 and CDR2: SEHNR and FQNEAQ (reference sequence). The CDR3 runs 16 residues. The V segment lost 6 bases and the J segment 2 bases; nucleotides outside the gene matches: 7. The CDR3 sequence: CASRGTAGAYNSPLHF. DNA for the CDR3: TGTGCCAGCAGGGGGACAGCCGGGGCCTATAATTCACCCCTCCACTTT.

The chain carries TRBV12-3 or TRBV12-4 and TRBJ2-1; the D gene could be TRBD1 or TRBD2 (5 bases each). The V and J ends lost 6 bases and 1 base respectively, with 10 bases between them. The CDR3 runs 14 residues. CDR3 sequence (DNA): TGTGCCAGCAGCCCCTGGGGGTCCTACAATGAGCAGTTCTTC. This sequence encodes CASSPWGSYNEQFF.

CDR3 sequence: CASSWGTHTYEQYF. The CDR3 nucleotides read TGTGCCAGCAGTTGGGGGACGCATACCTACGAGCAGTACTTC. J is TRBJ2-7 and V is TRBV27; D could derive from TRBD1 or TRBD2 (5 bases each). The CDR3 covers 14 residues. Trimming removed 4 bases from V and 2 bases from J, with 12 bases in between. Germline CDR1 is MNHEY and CDR2 is SMNVEV (reference sequence).

In this sample, this clonotype turned up a few times. The V call is TRBV3-1, the J call TRBJ2-1; D possibly corresponds to TRBD1 (5 bases). The length of the CDR3 is 14 residues. The germline CDR1 and CDR2 sequences are LGHDT and YNNKEL (reference sequence). The germline V and J ends were trimmed by 2 bases and 8 bases, with 13 bases remaining between them. CDR3 nucleotides: TGTGCCAGCAGCCAATACAGGCACGCGGATGAGCAGTTCTTC. As protein: CASSQYRHADEQFF.

In its sample, this clonotype was seen a few times. The genes are TRBV5-5 and TRBJ2-2; D not resolved. Germline loops: CDR1 SGHKS, CDR2 YYEKEE (reference sequence). The V end lost 0 bases, the J end lost 0 bases, and 15 bases lay between the germline ends. The CDR3 has 18 residues. CDR3 coding DNA: TGTGCCAGCAGCTTGGAACAGACCTCCTATTCGAACACCGGGGAGCTGTTTTTT. Translating it yields CASSLEQTSYSNTGELFF.

The chain recombines TRBV20-1 with TRBJ2-6; D ambiguous. Germline CDR1 is DFQATT and CDR2 is SNEGSKA (reference sequence). This CDR3 is 15 amino acids long. Trimming left V 4 bases short and J 0 bases short, with 10 bases between. This chain's CDR3 is CSATLPDSGANVLTF. The CDR3 DNA sequence: TGCAGTGCTACACTACCCGACTCTGGGGCCAACGTCCTGACTTTC.

This chain connects TRBV11-2 to TRBJ2-1, with TRBD1 as a possible D gene (6 bases). V was cut by 3 bases and J by 10 bases, with 19 bases left in between. Germline V gene lookup returns CDR1 SGHAT and CDR2 FQNNGV. The CDR3 runs 15 residues. In DNA form, the CDR3 reads TGTGCCAGCAGCTTTTGGTCCGGGACACTCAGGGAGCAGTTCTTC. This sequence encodes CASSFWSGTLREQFF.

This clonotype was seen only a few times. The CDR3 sequence: CAISDAGHSYEQYF. In DNA form, the CDR3 reads TGTGCCATCAGTGATGCGGGACATTCGTACGAGCAGTACTTC. This chain joins TRBV10-3 and TRBJ2-7; D is perhaps TRBD1 or TRBD2 (6 bases each). Germline CDR1 and CDR2: ENHRY and SYGVKD. The CDR3 contains 14 residues. Trimming shortened V by 3 bases and J by 4 bases, and 13 bases separated the two germline ends.

This clonotype occurred a few times. The CDR3 DNA follows: TGTGCCAGCAGCGTGTCAGGGGGGGACACGTTCAGCACAGATACGCAGTATTTT. Translation: CASSVSGGDTFSTDTQYF. The chain has TRBV9 and TRBJ2-3; D may be TRBD1 or TRBD2 (7 bases each). The CDR3 has 18 residues. V lost 2 bases, J lost 0 bases, and 19 bases lay in between. Per the germline V gene, CDR1 is SGDLS and CDR2 is YYNGEE.

V and J are TRBV13 and TRBJ2-7; D gene ambiguous. Germline CDR1 is PRHDT and CDR2 is FYEKMQ (reference sequence). This CDR3 has 12 residues. V was cut by 4 bases and J by 6 bases, with 10 bases left in between. CDR3 residues: CASSSAPGEQYF. CDR3 coding DNA: TGTGCCAGCAGCTCCGCCCCAGGCGAGCAGTACTTC.

V is TRBV9 and J is TRBJ2-1; D is ambiguous. Trimming shortened V by 0 bases and J by 6 bases, and 7 bases separated the two germline ends. This CDR3 spans 13 amino acids. The germline V gene encodes CDR1 SGDLS and CDR2 YYNGEE. The CDR3 bases are TGTGCCAGCAGCGTAGGGGTACCCAATGAGCAGTTCTTC. This codes for CASSVGVPNEQFF.

The chain employs TRBV18 and TRBJ2-5; TRBD1 is a possible D gene (6 bases). This CDR3 spans 13 amino acids. Trimming took 1 base from V and 5 from J, leaving 8 bases between them. The germline V gene encodes CDR1 KGHSH and CDR2 LQKENI. CDR3 nucleotide sequence: TGTGCCAGCTCACCACGGACAGACGAGACCCAGTACTTC. It yields the protein CASSPRTDETQYF.

This clonotype was seen ten or more times. This chain uses TRBV20-1 with TRBJ2-1; D not resolved. V was pared by 1 base and J by 3 bases, with 10 bases between. This CDR3 is 14 amino acids long. CDR1 is DFQATT, CDR2 SNEGSKA, per germline (reference sequence). The CDR3 reads CSARVSGSYNEQFF. The CDR3 DNA reads TGCAGTGCTAGAGTTTCAGGCAGCTACAATGAGCAGTTCTTC.

V usage is TRBV12-5 and J usage is TRBJ2-3; 12 bases line up with TRBD2. V lost 4 bases, J lost 6 bases, and 5 bases stayed unmatched. The germline CDR1 and CDR2 sequences are LGHNT and FRNRAP. The CDR3 runs 15 residues. The CDR3 coding sequence is TGTGCTAGTGGTTGGACTAGCGGGGCGCGGGATACGCAGTATTTT. Translated, it gives CASGWTSGARDTQYF.

The chain combines TRBV5-1 with TRBJ2-3; TRBD1 is a possible D gene (6 bases). The V end lost 0 bases, the J end lost 2 bases, and 13 bases lay between the germline ends. CDR3 size: 16 residues. The germline V gene has CDR1 SGHRS and CDR2 YFSETQ. CDR3 nucleotides: TGCGCCAGCAGCTTGGATTCAGGGGCCGCCACAGATACGCAGTATTTT. This encodes CASSLDSGAATDTQYF.